This is a list of T cell receptor beta chains from one sample in a study of T cells in Graves' hyperthyroidism and ophthalmopathy. Each CDR3 protein is one row after TCRdb ran MiXCR on the multiplex PCR reads. The repertoire consists of approximately 600,000 distinct CDR3 sequences, with less than 25% occurring once and the leading ten covering more than 30%. The specimen was blood. The receptor set was obtained from a man aged 25-45 years with Graves' ophthalmopathy. CDR3s include the opening cysteine and the closing phenylalanine or tryptophan. Fields, in order: clone size, J gene, D gene, V gene, CDR3 protein, CDR3 DNA. A D gene is named only where the DNA matches it firmly. Clone size is stated in some rows and not others, as once, few, many or a class when expanded.

>many|TRBJ1-2|TRBD1|TRBV2
CASSEARTGVRGYTF
TGTGCCAGCAGTGAAGCCCGGACAGGGGTACGGGGCTACACCTTC
>few|TRBJ2-2|NA|TRBV4-1
CASSQGATSNTGELFF
TGCGCCAGCAGCCAAGGCGCGACTTCGAACACCGGGGAGCTGTTTTTT
>NA|TRBJ2-7|NA|TRBV20-1
CSARSVSYEQYF
TGCAGTGCTAGATCAGTCTCCTACGAGCAGTACTTC
>few|TRBJ2-5|TRBD1|TRBV5-6
CASSQMPGGRETQYF
TGTGCCAGCAGCCAAATGCCAGGGGGCCGTGAGACCCAGTACTTC
>NA|TRBJ2-7|NA|TRBV2
CAFSVSSYEQYF
TGTGCCTTCTCCGTGAGCTCCTACGAGCAGTACTTC
>many|TRBJ1-1|NA|TRBV5-1
CASSSGGHTEAFF
TGCGCCAGCAGCTCCGGGGGCCACACTGAAGCTTTCTTT
>NA|TRBJ2-7|NA|TRBV20-1
CSARARYSYEQYF
TGCAGTGCTAGGGCCCGGTACTCCTACGAGCAGTACTTC
>NA|TRBJ1-1|NA|TRBV6-9
CASSYGPATEAFF
TGTGCCAGCAGTTACGGCCCAGCCACTGAAGCTTTCTTT
>NA|TRBJ2-3|NA|TRBV6-1
CASWQLGGTDTQYF
TGTGCCAGTTGGCAGCTCGGCGGCACAGATACGCAGTATTTT
>NA|TRBJ2-2|NA|TRBV19
CASSARAYTGELLF
TGTGCCAGTAGTGCCCGGGCCTACACCGGGGAGCTGCTTTTT
>few|TRBJ2-2|TRBD2|TRBV12-3/TRBV12-4
CASSFLAGGRNTGELFF
TGTGCCAGCAGTTTTCTAGCGGGAGGCCGTAACACCGGGGAGCTGTTTTTT
>NA|TRBJ2-3|NA|TRBV6-1
CASSHGGFYGSRTDTQYF
TGTGCCAGCAGCCACGGGGGATTTTACGGGAGTAGGACAGATACGCAGTATTTT
>NA|TRBJ1-1|NA|TRBV3-1
CASSQEWYDPAEAFF
TGTGCCAGCAGCCAAGAATGGTACGACCCCGCTGAAGCTTTCTTT
>many|TRBJ2-7|NA|TRBV6-1
CASSEYASEGEQYF
TGTGCCAGCAGTGAGTATGCTTCTGAAGGCGAGCAGTACTTC
>few|TRBJ2-7|TRBD1|TRBV28
CASRVDRERHEQYF
TGTGCCAGCAGGGTGGACAGGGAGAGGCACGAGCAGTACTTC
>many|TRBJ2-2|TRBD2|TRBV24-1
CATSESRLVAGTGELFF
TGTGCCACCAGTGAGTCCCGGTTGGTAGCGGGAACCGGGGAGCTGTTTTTT
>NA|TRBJ2-1|TRBD1|TRBV6-1
CASSETNLPGQGSYNEQFF
TGTGCCAGCAGTGAGACTAACCTTCCGGGACAGGGCTCCTACAATGAGCAGTTCTTC
>few|TRBJ2-1|NA|TRBV20-1
CSARASALVNEQFF
TGCAGTGCTAGGGCGAGCGCCCTAGTTAATGAGCAGTTCTTC
>few|TRBJ2-7|TRBD2|TRBV5-6
CASSAGTSGRAYEQYF
TGTGCCAGCAGCGCTGGGACTAGCGGGAGGGCTTACGAGCAGTACTTC
>NA|TRBJ1-2|TRBD1|TRBV27
CASSLIGTGANYGYTF
TGTGCCAGCAGTTTAATTGGTACAGGGGCTAACTATGGCTACACCTTC
>NA|TRBJ1-1|NA|TRBV20-1
CSAKAGGGNTEAFF
TGCAGTGCCAAAGCTGGGGGCGGGAACACTGAAGCTTTCTTT